These 24 T cell receptor beta chains were all obtained from the same sample, sequenced in a study of T cells in Graves' hyperthyroidism and ophthalmopathy. RNA transcripts provided the source from which TCR beta CDR3 regions were amplified. The study used the HTBI primer set for a first-round RT-PCR of the TCR CDR3. TCRdb passed the multiplex PCR reads through MiXCR, listing each CDR3 protein once. The sample carries 500,000 to 700,000 distinct CDR3 sequences, roughly 17% recorded once. Sequencing used blood. These receptor sequences come from a woman aged 18-29 years with Graves' hyperthyroidism.

This clonotype was observed at least ten times. This chain joins TRBV28 and TRBJ1-1; tentatively, D is TRBD1 (6 bases). Trimming took off 4 bases at V and 1 base at J, with 16 bases between the two ends. The CDR3 loop spans 16 amino acids. The germline gives CDR1 MDHEN, CDR2 SYDVKM. The CDR3 is CASSSMATGWNTEAFF. DNA for the CDR3: TGTGCCAGCAGTTCTATGGCGACAGGTTGGAACACTGAAGCTTTCTTT.

This clonotype showed up many times. The chain combines TRBV20-1 with TRBJ1-5; 9 bases are shared with TRBD1. J lost 2 bases, V lost 5 bases, and 7 bases had no gene match. Per the germline V gene, CDR1 is DFQATT and CDR2 is SNEGSKA (reference sequence). The CDR3 covers 15 residues. CDR3 in DNA: TGCAGTGCTGCACAGGGGGCGCTCGGCAATCAGCCCCAGCATTTT. Its protein product is CSAAQGALGNQPQHF.

This clonotype was counted at least ten times. This rearrangement joins TRBV12-3 or TRBV12-4 to TRBJ1-1; D is unresolved. Trimming removed 2 bases at V and 4 bases at J, with 2 bases between. The CDR3 extends over 11 amino acids. The CDR3 region has the DNA TGTGCCAGCAGTTTACGCACTGAAGCTTTCTTT. As protein: CASSLRTEAFF.

The CDR3 reads CASSAISLAAEQYF. CDR3 nucleotides: TGCGCCAGCAGCGCGATCTCCCTAGCGGCCGAGCAGTACTTC. The chain is built from TRBV5-1 and TRBJ2-7, with TRBD2 matching 7 bases. CDR3 length: 14 residues. J gave up 6 bases and V 4 bases, and 10 bases lay outside the gene matches. In germline, CDR1 is SGHRS, CDR2 YFSETQ. The complete variable domain, with remaining parts taken from reference TRBV5-1 and TRBJ2-7, reads KAGVTQTPRYLIKTRGQQVTLSCSPISGHRSVSWYQQTPGQGLQFLFEYFSETQRNKGNFPGRFSGRQFSNSRSEMNVSTLELGDSALYLCASSAISLAAEQYFGPGTRLTVT.

This clonotype was detected only a few times. This sequence joins TRBV2 and TRBJ2-7, with TRBD2 as a possible D gene (5 bases). The CDR3 sequence is 13 residues long. Trimming removed 6 bases from V and 1 base from J, with 10 bases in between. Per germline, CDR1 SNHLY and CDR2 FYNNEI. CDR3 nucleotides: TGTGCCAGCAGATCCAGCGGATCCTACGAGCAGTACTTC. It yields the protein CASRSSGSYEQYF. The full variable domain, with the rest looked up from reference TRBV2 and TRBJ2-7, is EPEVTQTPSHQVTQMGQEVILRCVPISNHLYFYWYRQILGQKVEFLVSFYNNEISEKSEIFDDQFSVERPDGSNFTLKIRSTKLEDSAMYFCASRSSGSYEQYFGPGTRLTVT.

This clonotype was counted between two and nine times. This chain connects TRBV29-1 to TRBJ1-2; maybe TRBD1 (5 bases). This CDR3 has 14 residues. Germline loops: CDR1 SQVTM, CDR2 ANQGSEA. V was clipped by 0 bases and J by 4 bases, with 12 bases between them. The CDR3 sequence: CSVEDNGGAYGYTF. The CDR3, as DNA: TGCAGCGTTGAAGATAACGGGGGAGCCTATGGCTACACCTTC.

V and J are TRBV29-1 and TRBJ2-7, with 9 nucleotides matching TRBD1. This CDR3 contains 14 residues. Germline CDR1 and CDR2: SQVTM and ANQGSEA. V gave up 4 bases and J gave up 2 bases; unmatched junction bases: 6. The chain's CDR3 is CSVARGQGTYEQYF. The CDR3 nucleotides are TGCAGCGTTGCGCGGGGACAGGGAACCTACGAGCAGTACTTC.

This clonotype was seen repeatedly, ten times or more. This chain connects TRBV30 to TRBJ2-1; D not resolved. Between the trimmed V and J ends, which lost 1 base and 15 bases, there was a span of 16 bases. From germline, CDR1 is GTSNPN and CDR2 SVGIG (reference sequence). The CDR3 is made up of 12 amino acids. CDR3 DNA sequence: TGTGCCTGGAGTGAGTTTTGGCTAGAAAGGTTCTTC. Translating gives CAWSEFWLERFF.

V gene TRBV2 combines with J gene TRBJ2-7; 8 bases agree with TRBD1. V gave up 4 bases and J gave up 1 base; unmatched junction bases: 0. From germline, CDR1 is SNHLY and CDR2 FYNNEI. The CDR3 length is 13 residues. This CDR3 reads CASSGDRSYEQYF. CDR3 coding DNA: TGTGCCAGCAGTGGGGACAGGTCCTACGAGCAGTACTTC.

With regard to this clonotype: Given a much more abundant clone one base away, this may be a read error. V is TRBV6-2 or TRBV6-3 and J is TRBJ2-2, with 8 bases lining up with TRBD2. The CDR3 consists of 16 residues. From germline, CDR1 is MNHEY and CDR2 SVGEGT. For the CDR3, the DNA is TGTGCCAGCAGTTACTCTGGGACTAGAGACACCGGGGAGCTGTCTTTT. Translating it yields CASSYSGTRDTGELSF.

This clonotype was observed many times. The rearrangement joins TRBV7-8 to TRBJ2-1; D is uncertain. The CDR3 is 12 residues long. With 5 bases removed from V and 9 bases from J, the gap between germline ends came to 11 bases. The germline V gene encodes CDR1 SGHVS and CDR2 FQNEAQ. The CDR3 DNA follows: TGTGCCAGCAGCCTGTACACGACTGAGCAGTTCTTC. Translation: CASSLYTTEQFF.

This clonotype was counted between two and nine times. This chain connects TRBV7-2 to TRBJ2-1; TRBD2 is a possible D gene (5 bases). Trimming cost V 5 bases and J 7 bases, with 27 bases left between them. The CDR3 loop spans 18 amino acids. Germline CDR1 and CDR2: SGHTA and FQGNSA. CDR3 loop: CASSSHPAVLKPLNEQFF. The CDR3 DNA sequence: TGTGCCAGCAGCAGCCACCCAGCGGTCCTAAAGCCCTTAAATGAGCAGTTCTTC.

V is TRBV12-3 or TRBV12-4 and J is TRBJ1-2; D is uncertain. This CDR3 is built from 12 residues. V lost 6 bases to trimming and J lost 7 bases, with 12 bases between them. In DNA, the CDR3 is TGTGCCAGCAGCACCAGAGAGGCTGGCTACACCTTC. Translated, it gives CASSTREAGYTF.

J is TRBJ2-2 and V is TRBV7-2; 7 nucleotides align to TRBD1. The germline CDR1 and CDR2 sequences are SGHTA and FQGNSA. The CDR3 extends over 15 amino acids. V trimming: 5 bases; J trimming: 6 bases; junction bases outside the gene matches: 9. CDR3 sequence reads: CASSNRQGGPGELFF. The CDR3 nucleotides are TGTGCCAGCAGCAATCGACAGGGCGGTCCCGGGGAGCTGTTTTTT.

The table lists this clonotype with a few counts. V is TRBV6-2 or TRBV6-3 and J is TRBJ2-5, with 12 bases fitting TRBD2. The CDR3 has 16 amino acids. Trimming removed 6 bases from V and 5 bases from J; junction bases left unmatched: 10. Looked up from germline, CDR1 is MNHEY and CDR2 is SVGEGT. CDR3 sequence reads: CASRAGLAGKGETQYF. DNA for the CDR3: TGTGCCAGCAGGGCTGGACTAGCGGGAAAAGGGGAGACCCAGTACTTC.

This clonotype was picked up many times. The chain combines TRBV12-3 or TRBV12-4 with TRBJ2-7; D may be TRBD1 or TRBD2 (5 bases each). CDR3 length equals 15 residues. Between the trimmed V and J ends, which lost 3 bases and 2 bases, there was a span of 14 bases. The CDR3 bases are TGTGCCAGCAGTTTTAGGAGACTGGGGGCCTACGAGCAGTACTTC. Its translation is CASSFRRLGAYEQYF.

The chain combines TRBV10-3 with TRBJ1-2, with 7 bases that match TRBD1. The CDR3 contains 13 residues. Germline CDR1 ENHRY, CDR2 SYGVKD. The J segment lost 6 bases and the V segment lost 6 bases, leaving 7 bases of the junction unmatched. The CDR3, as DNA: TGTGCCATCAGACAGGGGATGGGAGATGGCTACACCTTC. As protein: CAIRQGMGDGYTF.

There are many counts of this clonotype. The CDR3 sequence is CASSQGTAGGYTF. CDR3 bases: TGTGCCAGCAGCCAGGGGACAGCCGGGGGCTACACCTTC. The rearrangement uses TRBV28 and TRBJ1-2; 7 bases match TRBD1. The germline gives CDR1 MDHEN, CDR2 SYDVKM. This CDR3 has 13 residues. Trimming at V came to 6 bases and at J to 8 bases, leaving 9 bases not matched to a gene.

There are many counts of this clonotype. This chain joins TRBV10-3 and TRBJ2-2; 12 nucleotides match TRBD2. Trimming at V came to 4 bases and at J to 1 base, leaving 7 bases not matched to a gene. This CDR3 has 18 amino acids. The germline CDR1 and CDR2 sequences are ENHRY and SYGVKD. The CDR3 nucleotides read TGTGCCATCAGTGGATCCGGACTAGCGGGGATGAACACCGGGGAGCTGTTTTTT. Protein: CAISGSGLAGMNTGELFF.

This clonotype has at least ten counts. The rearrangement uses TRBV7-8 and TRBJ2-7; D may match TRBD1 or TRBD2 (5 bases each). Germline-derived CDR1 and CDR2 are SGHVS and FQNEAQ. Trimming removed 3 bases at V and 2 bases at J, with 23 bases between. The CDR3 has 18 residues. The CDR3 loop is CASSFSRVTGPRAYEQYF. For the CDR3, the DNA is TGTGCCAGCAGCTTTAGCCGGGTAACAGGCCCGCGGGCCTACGAGCAGTACTTC.

This clonotype came up a few times. This sequence joins TRBV20-1 and TRBJ2-7; 11 bases match TRBD2. The CDR3 loop spans 12 amino acids. The germline V gene has CDR1 DFQATT and CDR2 SNEGSKA (reference sequence). CDR3 protein: CTVSGRAYEQYF. Here the CDR3 DNA reads TGCACTGTTAGCGGGAGGGCCTACGAGCAGTACTTC.

This clonotype was seen more than once but under ten times. The V gene is TRBV20-1, the J gene TRBJ2-5; a possible D gene is TRBD1 (5 bases). V lost 0 bases, J lost 2 bases, and 10 bases lay in between. Germline V CDR1 and CDR2: DFQATT, SNEGSKA (reference sequence). This CDR3 has 14 amino acids. Here the CDR3 DNA reads TGCAGTGCTAGAGATCTACCAGGGCAAGAGACCCAGTACTTC. Amino acid sequence: CSARDLPGQETQYF.

This clonotype was counted ten times or more. The chain joins TRBV13 to TRBJ2-1; 7 bases fit TRBD2. Germline V lookup: CDR1 PRHDT, CDR2 FYEKMQ (reference sequence). V gave up 5 bases and J gave up 0 bases; unmatched junction bases: 19. The CDR3 has 20 residues. CDR3 DNA: TGTGCCAGCAGCCCCCGAGTTGAGCGGGGAAATTTGAGCTCCTACAATGAGCAGTTCTTC. Amino acid sequence: CASSPRVERGNLSSYNEQFF. Full variable domain (outside the CDR3, taken from reference TRBV13 and TRBJ2-1): AAGVIQSPRHLIKEKRETATLKCYPIPRHDTVYWYQQGPGQDPQFLISFYEKMQSDKGSIPDRFSAQQFSDYHSELNMSSLELGDSALYFCASSPRVERGNLSSYNEQFFGPGTRLTVL.

This clonotype was detected ten times or more. The J gene is TRBJ2-1, the V gene TRBV5-1; 8 bases match TRBD2. This CDR3 spans 16 amino acids. The junction had 10 bases not matched to a gene; V was cut back by 0 bases and J by 8 bases. The V gene's germline CDR1 is SGHRS and CDR2 YFSETQ. The CDR3 loop is CASSLARGTRYDEQFF. CDR3 DNA: TGCGCCAGCAGCTTGGCCCGTGGGACTAGATACGATGAGCAGTTCTTC. Supplemented by reference TRBV5-1 and TRBJ2-1, the full variable domain reads KAGVTQTPRYLIKTRGQQVTLSCSPISGHRSVSWYQQTPGQGLQFLFEYFSETQRNKGNFPGRFSGRQFSNSRSEMNVSTLELGDSALYLCASSLARGTRYDEQFFGPGTRLTVL.